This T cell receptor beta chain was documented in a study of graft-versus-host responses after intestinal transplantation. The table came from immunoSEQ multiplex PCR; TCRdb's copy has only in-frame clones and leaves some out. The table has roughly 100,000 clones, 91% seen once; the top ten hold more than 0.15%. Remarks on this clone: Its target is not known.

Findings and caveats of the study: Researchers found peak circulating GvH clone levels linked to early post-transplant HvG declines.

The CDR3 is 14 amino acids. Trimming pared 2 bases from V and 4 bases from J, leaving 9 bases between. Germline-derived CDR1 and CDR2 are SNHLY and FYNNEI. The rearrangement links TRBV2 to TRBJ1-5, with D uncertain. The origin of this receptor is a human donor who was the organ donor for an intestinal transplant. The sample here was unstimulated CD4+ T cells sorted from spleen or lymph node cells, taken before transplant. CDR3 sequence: CASSETLRNQPQHF. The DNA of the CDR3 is TGTGCCAGCAGTGAAACTTTGAGGAATCAGCCCCAGCATTTT.